This T cell receptor beta chain was recovered during a study of Tregs in tolerant kidney transplant recipients. Turning to this clone: From the germline J gene comes the end of the CDR3, since the read stops 3 residues before it.

Sequenced by immunoSEQ multiplex PCR; TCRdb stores in-frame clones only, minus some. The sample is made up of approximately 52,000 clones, and the top ten hold about 0.85% of it. Germline loops: CDR1 SGHTA, CDR2 FQGTGA. This CDR3 spans 14 amino acids. V lost 5 bases, J lost 5 bases, and 14 bases lay in between. The V gene is TRBV7-3, the J gene TRBJ2-3; D unresolved. The source material was CD4+ T cells from blood, sampled before the transplant. The source is a human donor who received a combined kidney and bone marrow transplant. The chain's CDR3 is CASSLHLKGDTQYF. CDR3 DNA (partial): TGTGCCAGCAGCCTCCACCTAAAGGGAGATACG.